This is a list of T cell receptor beta chains from one sample in a study of T cell changes during pregnancy in multiple sclerosis. Sequenced by immunoSEQ multiplex PCR; TCRdb stores in-frame clones only, minus some. Among roughly 42,000 clones, about 89% were seen once, and the ten largest hold under 0.65%. The specimen comprised CD4+ T cells from peripheral blood mononuclear cells, sampled in the first trimester of pregnancy. These receptors originate from a female donor with multiple sclerosis, enrolled in a pregnancy study. The CDR3 runs from the conserved cysteine through the conserved F or W. D genes are given only for firm matches. Clone size is given for some rows only: seen once, a few or many times, or a class if the clone is expanded.

TRBV6-1,NA,TRBJ1-5,few,CASSDTGPQHF,TGTGCCAGCAGTGATACAGGGCCCCAGCATTTT
TRBV29-1,NA,TRBJ2-3,once,CSVEPDRLRNTDTQYF,TGCAGCGTTGAACCCGACAGGTTACGAAACACAGATACGCAGTATTTT
TRBV5-1,NA,TRBJ2-5,once,CASSFEETQYF,TGCGCCAGCAGCTTCGAAGAGACCCAGTACTTC
TRBV9,NA,TRBJ2-2,NA,CASTPRNGGELFF,TGTGCCAGCACCCCTAGAAATGGCGGGGAGCTGTTTTTT
TRBV28,TRBD1,TRBJ2-7,NA,CASRPIMGQGYGSQYF,TGTGCCAGCAGACCAATTATGGGACAGGGTTATGGCTCGCAGTACTTC
TRBV18,TRBD1,TRBJ2-5,NA,CASSPTGETQYF,TGTGCCAGCTCCCCGACAGGGGAGACCCAGTACTTC
TRBV5-1,TRBD1,TRBJ2-7,NA,CASTLASGTAYEQYF,TGCGCCAGCACGTTGGCCTCTGGGACAGCCTACGAGCAGTACTTC
TRBV27,TRBD1,TRBJ1-5,NA,CASRRDRDNQPQHF,TGTGCCAGCAGGAGGGACAGGGACAATCAGCCCCAGCATTTT
TRBV2,NA,TRBJ2-7,NA,CASSRDTHSYEQYF,TGTGCCAGCAGCCGGGACACCCACTCCTACGAGCAGTACTTC
TRBV5-1,NA,TRBJ2-1,NA,CASSLEPRGEQFF,TGCGCCAGCAGCTTGGAACCGCGGGGTGAGCAGTTCTTC
TRBV25-1,NA,TRBJ2-7,NA,CASRKNRSPYEQYF,TGTGCCAGCAGGAAGAACAGGAGCCCCTACGAGCAGTACTTC
TRBV10-1,NA,TRBJ1-1,NA,CASRVNLNTEAFF,TGCGCCAGCAGAGTCAACTTGAACACTGAAGCTTTCTTT
TRBV10-1,NA,TRBJ2-2,NA,CASSPAKTVNTGELFF,TGCGCCAGCAGCCCCGCTAAAACTGTTAACACCGGGGAGCTGTTTTTT
TRBV4-1,NA,TRBJ1-2,NA,CASSQEAGGGGYTF,TGCGCCAGCAGCCAAGAGGCGGGCGGAGGAGGCTACACCTTC
TRBV5-6,TRBD1,TRBJ2-1,NA,CASSLGDRVYNEQFF,TGTGCCAGCAGCCTCGGGGACAGAGTCTACAATGAGCAGTTCTTC
TRBV11-2,NA,TRBJ1-3,NA,CASSLDSAGLFGNTIYF,TGTGCCAGCAGCTTAGATTCCGCCGGTCTATTCGGAAACACCATATATTTT
TRBV6-6,NA,TRBJ1-5,once,CASSDTGGLQPQHF,TGTGCCAGCAGTGACACGGGGGGGCTTCAGCCCCAGCATTTT
TRBV11-2,NA,TRBJ2-1,few,CASSLAHRLANSYNEQFF,TGTGCCAGCAGCTTAGCGCATCGGCTAGCGAACTCCTACAATGAGCAGTTCTTC
TRBV7-2,NA,TRBJ2-7,NA,CASSLVPHGQIRAYEQYF,TGTGCCAGCAGCTTAGTTCCCCATGGCCAGATTCGGGCCTACGAGCAGTACTTC
TRBV30,NA,TRBJ1-2,NA,CAWSRKGHYGYTF,TGTGCCTGGAGTAGGAAGGGGCACTATGGCTACACCTTC
TRBV5-1,TRBD1,TRBJ2-1,NA,CASSAGTGDSYNEQFF,TGCGCCAGCAGCGCAGGAACAGGGGACTCCTACAATGAGCAGTTCTTC
TRBV6-1,NA,TRBJ1-1,once,CASGRNTEAFF,TGTGCCAGCGGCAGAAACACTGAAGCTTTCTTT
TRBV29-1,TRBD1,TRBJ1-5,NA,CSVGDRGNQPQHF,TGCAGCGTGGGGGACAGGGGTAATCAGCCCCAGCATTTT
TRBV7-2,NA,TRBJ2-2,NA,CASSPRGVSTGELFF,TGTGCCAGCAGCCCCAGGGGGGTTTCCACCGGGGAGCTGTTTTTT
TRBV5-8,NA,TRBJ2-2,NA,CASSLPVTNTGELFF,TGTGCCAGCAGCTTGCCGGTAACGAACACCGGGGAGCTGTTTTTT
TRBV5-1,TRBD1,TRBJ1-1,NA,CASQITGANTEAFF,TGCGCCAGCCAAATTACAGGGGCGAACACTGAAGCTTTCTTT
TRBV7-9,NA,TRBJ2-7,NA,CTSSLGAPEPGWHEQYF,TGTACCAGCAGCTTAGGGGCCCCCGAGCCAGGGTGGCACGAGCAGTACTTC
TRBV5-1,TRBD2,TRBJ2-3,NA,CASRARGRAENTDTQYF,TGCGCCAGCCGGGCCCGCGGGAGGGCCGAAAACACAGATACGCAGTATTTT
TRBV7-2,TRBD1,TRBJ1-1,NA,CASSLPDRGTEAFF,TGTGCCAGCAGCTTGCCCGACAGGGGAACTGAAGCTTTCTTT
TRBV30,TRBD2,TRBJ2-1,NA,CAWSGASGRPAGEQFF,TGTGCCTGGAGTGGGGCTAGCGGGAGGCCTGCGGGTGAGCAGTTCTTC
TRBV6-4,TRBD2,TRBJ2-1,NA,CASSSSGSSYNEQFF,TGTGCCAGCAGTTCTAGCGGCAGCTCCTACAATGAGCAGTTCTTC
TRBV7-9,TRBD1,TRBJ2-7,few,CASRIGQGAYEQYF,TGTGCCAGCAGAATTGGACAGGGGGCGTACGAGCAGTACTTC
TRBV6-1,NA,TRBJ2-1,NA,CAARDRFGNEQFF,TGTGCCGCCAGAGACAGGTTCGGCAATGAGCAGTTCTTC
TRBV10-3,TRBD1,TRBJ2-7,NA,CAISEDRGPYEQYF,TGTGCCATCAGTGAAGACAGGGGACCCTACGAGCAGTACTTC
TRBV28,NA,TRBJ1-5,few,CASRTGFRPTINQPQHF,TGTGCCAGCCGTACAGGGTTCAGGCCTACCATCAATCAGCCCCAGCATTTT
TRBV29-1,TRBD2,TRBJ2-2,NA,CSIRLAWNTGELFF,TGCAGCATTAGACTAGCGTGGAACACCGGGGAGCTGTTTTTT
TRBV25-1,TRBD1,TRBJ1-1,NA,CASRRQGAWEAFF,TGTGCCAGCAGGAGACAGGGGGCGTGGGAAGCTTTCTTT
TRBV27,NA,TRBJ2-5,NA,CASSLRGLETQYF,TGTGCCAGCAGTTTAAGAGGGCTAGAGACCCAGTACTTC
TRBV12-2,NA,TRBJ2-7,NA,CASRSYTGTSGSYEQYF,TGTGCAAGTCGCTCATATACCGGGACTAGCGGTTCCTACGAGCAGTACTTC
TRBV21-1,NA,TRBJ2-5,NA,CASSSRVCRQETQYF,TGTGCCAGCAGCTCCCGCGTATGTCGACAAGAGACCCAGTACTTC
TRBV6-1,NA,TRBJ2-1,NA,CATKEAARQFF,TGTGCCACCAAAGAAGCGGCCCGGCAGTTCTTC